This TCR beta chain was recovered during a study of cytomegalovirus exposure and HLA in healthy donors. The study's findings and limits: Most TCR sequences were uncommon, yet certain public TCRs appeared in many donors. Other equally common chains were less clonally expanded than HLA-associated TCR beta chains, a later analysis showed. The study reported that TCR beta sequences accurately predicted HLA-A and HLA-B alleles in most subjects. Productive status was seen about 90% or about 30% of the time for most TCR beta V segments in an earlier analysis.

The CDR3 has 14 amino acids. Germline values: CDR1 SEHNR, CDR2 FQNEAQ (reference sequence). Germline trimming cut 4 bases from V and 5 bases from J; bases unmatched to any gene: 3. To note about this clone: Its antigen is currently unknown.

PCR amplification relied on 60 Vbeta primers (plus 13 Jbeta primers). Assay used: immunoSEQ multiplex PCR; TCRdb lists only in-frame clones, some missing. The sample has about 130,000 clones, 70% to 85% seen once. The source is a boy younger than 18 in good health and CMV-seronegative. V usage is TRBV7-9 and J usage is TRBJ2-1; 9 nucleotides match TRBD1. Sample: PBMCs. The CDR3 region has the DNA TGTGCCAGCAGCTCCTGGACAGGGGACAATGAGCAGTTCTTC. Translation: CASSSWTGDNEQFF.